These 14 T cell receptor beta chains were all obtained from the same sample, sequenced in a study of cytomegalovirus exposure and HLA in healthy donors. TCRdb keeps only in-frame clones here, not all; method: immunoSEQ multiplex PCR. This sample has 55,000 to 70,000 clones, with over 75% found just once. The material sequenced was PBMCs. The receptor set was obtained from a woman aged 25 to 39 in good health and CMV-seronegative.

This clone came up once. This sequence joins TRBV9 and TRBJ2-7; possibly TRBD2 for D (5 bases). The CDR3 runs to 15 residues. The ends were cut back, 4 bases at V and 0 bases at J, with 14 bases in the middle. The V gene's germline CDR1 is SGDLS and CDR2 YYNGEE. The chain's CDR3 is CASSSGPGISYEQYF. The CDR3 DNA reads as TGTGCCAGCAGCTCCGGGCCCGGGATCTCCTACGAGCAGTACTTC.

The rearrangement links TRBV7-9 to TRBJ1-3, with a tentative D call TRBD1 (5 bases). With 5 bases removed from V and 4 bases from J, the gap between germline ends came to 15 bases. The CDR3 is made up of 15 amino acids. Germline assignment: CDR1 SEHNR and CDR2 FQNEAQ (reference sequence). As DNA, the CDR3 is TGTGCCAGCAGCCGCCCCGGGGGAACCGGAAACACCATATATTTT. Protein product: CASSRPGGTGNTIYF.

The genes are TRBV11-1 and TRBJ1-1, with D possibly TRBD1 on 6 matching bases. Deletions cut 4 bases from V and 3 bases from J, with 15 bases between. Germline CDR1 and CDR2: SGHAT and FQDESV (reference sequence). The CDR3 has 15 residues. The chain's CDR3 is CASSSPTGRDTEAFF. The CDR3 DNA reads TGTGCCAGCAGCTCTCCCACAGGGCGCGACACTGAAGCTTTCTTT.

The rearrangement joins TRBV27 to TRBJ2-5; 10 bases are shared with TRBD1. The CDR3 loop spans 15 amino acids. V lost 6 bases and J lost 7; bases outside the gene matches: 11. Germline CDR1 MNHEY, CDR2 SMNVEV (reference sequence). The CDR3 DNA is TGTGCCAGCAGGGACGGGACAGGGGCTTCGGTGACCCAGTACTTC. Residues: CASRDGTGASVTQYF.

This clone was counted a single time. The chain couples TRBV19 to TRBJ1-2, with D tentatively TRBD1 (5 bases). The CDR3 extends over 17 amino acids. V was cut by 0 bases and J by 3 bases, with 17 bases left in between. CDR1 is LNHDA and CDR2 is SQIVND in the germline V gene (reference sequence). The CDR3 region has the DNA TGTGCCAGTAGTATAGATCAGAGCAGGGTTTGGGACTATGGCTACACCTTC. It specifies CASSIDQSRVWDYGYTF.

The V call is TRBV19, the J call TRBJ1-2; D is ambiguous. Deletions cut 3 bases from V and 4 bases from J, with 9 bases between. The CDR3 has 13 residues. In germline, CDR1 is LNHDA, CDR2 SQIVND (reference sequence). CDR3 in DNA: TGTGCCAGTAGTATTCGTGACACCTATGGCTACACCTTC. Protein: CASSIRDTYGYTF.

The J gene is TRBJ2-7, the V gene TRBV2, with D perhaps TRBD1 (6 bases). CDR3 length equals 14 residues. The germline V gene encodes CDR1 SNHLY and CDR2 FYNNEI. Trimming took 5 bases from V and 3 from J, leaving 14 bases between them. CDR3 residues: CASSSTGQSYEQYF. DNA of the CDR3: TGTGCCAGCAGTTCAACAGGACAGAGCTACGAGCAGTACTTC.

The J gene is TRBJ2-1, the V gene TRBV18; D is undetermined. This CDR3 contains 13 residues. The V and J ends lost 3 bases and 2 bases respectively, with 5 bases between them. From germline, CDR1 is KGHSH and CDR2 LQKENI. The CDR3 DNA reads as TGTGCCAGCTCACCTCCTACCTACAATGAGCAGTTCTTC. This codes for CASSPPTYNEQFF.

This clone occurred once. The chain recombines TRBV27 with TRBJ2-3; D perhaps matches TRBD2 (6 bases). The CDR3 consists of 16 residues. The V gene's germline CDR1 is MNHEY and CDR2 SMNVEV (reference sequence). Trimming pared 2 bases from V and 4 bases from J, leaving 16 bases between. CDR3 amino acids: CASSLTGFSGSDTQYF. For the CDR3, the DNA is TGTGCCAGCAGTTTAACGGGGTTTAGCGGTTCAGATACGCAGTATTTT.

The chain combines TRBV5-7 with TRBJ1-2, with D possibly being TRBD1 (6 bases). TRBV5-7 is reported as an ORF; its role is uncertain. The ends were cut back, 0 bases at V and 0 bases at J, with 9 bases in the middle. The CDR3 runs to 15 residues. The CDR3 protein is CASSLGGQANYGYTF. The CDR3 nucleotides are TGTGCCAGCAGCTTGGGGGGGCAAGCTAACTATGGCTACACCTTC.

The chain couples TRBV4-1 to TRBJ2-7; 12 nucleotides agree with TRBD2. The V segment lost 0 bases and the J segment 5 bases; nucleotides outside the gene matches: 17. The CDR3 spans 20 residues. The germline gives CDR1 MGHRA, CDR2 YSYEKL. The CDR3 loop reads CASSQDYLAGGGRPLDEQYF. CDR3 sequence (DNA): TGCGCCAGCAGCCAAGATTACCTAGCGGGAGGGGGTCGGCCCCTGGACGAGCAGTACTTC.

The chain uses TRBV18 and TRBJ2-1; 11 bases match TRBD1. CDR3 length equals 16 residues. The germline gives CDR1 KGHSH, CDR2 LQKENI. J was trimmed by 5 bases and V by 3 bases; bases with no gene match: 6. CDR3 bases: TGTGCCAGCTCACCGGTGGACAGGGGGCTAAACAATGAGCAGTTCTTC. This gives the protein CASSPVDRGLNNEQFF.

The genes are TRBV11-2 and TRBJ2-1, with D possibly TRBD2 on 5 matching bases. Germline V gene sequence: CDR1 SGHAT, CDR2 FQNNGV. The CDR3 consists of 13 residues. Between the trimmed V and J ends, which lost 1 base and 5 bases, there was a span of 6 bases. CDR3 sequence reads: CASSLAGDNEQFF. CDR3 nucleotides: TGTGCCAGCAGCTTAGCCGGGGACAATGAGCAGTTCTTC.

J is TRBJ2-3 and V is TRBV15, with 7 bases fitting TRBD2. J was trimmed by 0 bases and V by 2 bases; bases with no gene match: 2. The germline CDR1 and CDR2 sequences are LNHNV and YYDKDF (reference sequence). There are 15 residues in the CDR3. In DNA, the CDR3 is TGTGCCACCAGCAGACAGGGAGGGAGCACAGATACGCAGTATTTT. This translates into CATSRQGGSTDTQYF.